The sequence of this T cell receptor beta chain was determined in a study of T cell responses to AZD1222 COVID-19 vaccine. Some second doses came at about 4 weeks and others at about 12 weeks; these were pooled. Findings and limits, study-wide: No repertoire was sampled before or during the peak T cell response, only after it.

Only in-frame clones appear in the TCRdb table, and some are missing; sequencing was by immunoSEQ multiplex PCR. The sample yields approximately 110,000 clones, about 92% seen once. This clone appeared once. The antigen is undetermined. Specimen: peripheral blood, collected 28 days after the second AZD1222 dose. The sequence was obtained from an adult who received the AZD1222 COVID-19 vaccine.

For the CDR3, the DNA is TGCAGCGTTGCGGACAGGGGGTACGAGCAGTACTTC. Translation gives CSVADRGYEQYF. This sequence joins TRBV29-1 and TRBJ2-7; 10 nucleotides match TRBD1. The germline V gene encodes CDR1 SQVTM and CDR2 ANQGSEA. The V segment lost 4 bases and the J segment 4 bases; nucleotides outside the gene matches: 1. The CDR3 has 12 residues.